Listed below are T cell receptor beta chains from one sample, sequenced in a study of cytomegalovirus exposure and HLA in healthy donors. Here immunoSEQ multiplex PCR was the method, and the copy in TCRdb shows in-frame clones only, minus some. The table has about 100,000 clones, around 72% seen once. The sample taken for sequencing was PBMCs. Receptors originate from a man aged 40-49 years in good health and CMV-seronegative. Each CDR3 is given with its conserved first and last residue. D genes are given only for firm matches. Size values are once, few and many counts, or a class for expanded clones, and some rows have none.

J gene | D gene | clone size | CDR3 length | V gene | CDR3 protein | CDR3 DNA
TRBJ1-3 | - | - | 14 | TRBV4-1 | CASSPGDSGNTIYF | TGCGCCAGCAGCCCGGGGGACTCTGGAAACACCATATATTTT
TRBJ2-1 | - | - | 15 | TRBV6-6 | CASSYSVSSYNEQFF | TGTGCCAGCAGTTACTCAGTGAGCTCCTACAATGAGCAGTTCTTC
TRBJ1-4 | - | - | 16 | TRBV7-8 | CASSFLPDSTNEKLFF | TGTGCCAGCAGCTTCTTACCAGATTCAACTAATGAAAAACTGTTTTTT
TRBJ2-7 | TRBD1 | - | 15 | TRBV6-5 | CASSYSQTGPHEQYF | TGTGCCAGCAGTTACTCGCAGACAGGGCCTCACGAGCAGTACTTC
TRBJ1-4 | TRBD1 | - | 14 | TRBV9 | CASSVAGGWEKLFF | TGTGCCAGCAGCGTAGCAGGGGGATGGGAAAAACTGTTTTTT
TRBJ2-1 | - | - | 16 | TRBV5-4 | CASSRSWAEADNEQFF | TGTGCCAGCAGCCGAAGTTGGGCGGAAGCGGACAATGAGCAGTTCTTC
TRBJ2-7 | - | once | 15 | TRBV6-6 | CASTDMGRGPSEQYF | TGTGCCAGCACCGACATGGGCAGGGGCCCTAGTGAGCAGTACTTC
TRBJ1-4 | TRBD1 | - | 16 | TRBV5-1 | CASSLGPTGGNEKLFF | TGCGCCAGCAGCTTGGGGCCGACAGGGGGGAATGAAAAACTGTTTTTT
TRBJ1-1 | - | few | 14 | TRBV7-9 | CASSLVAVNTEAFF | TGTGCCAGCAGCTTAGTCGCGGTGAACACTGAAGCTTTCTTT
TRBJ1-5 | - | - | 15 | TRBV2 | CASSAAGVSNQPQHF | TGTGCCAGCAGTGCCGCAGGGGTAAGCAATCAGCCCCAGCATTTT
TRBJ2-3 | TRBD2 | - | 16 | TRBV9 | CASSLRLAGRTDTQYF | TGTGCCAGCAGCTTAAGACTAGCGGGTCGCACAGATACGCAGTATTTT
TRBJ2-1 | TRBD2 | - | 16 | TRBV18 | CASSPPGSGGIGEQFF | TGTGCCAGCTCACCACCGGGTAGCGGGGGTATCGGGGAGCAGTTCTTC
TRBJ1-4 | TRBD1 | few | 15 | TRBV2 | CASTPRQGRSEKLFF | TGTGCCAGCACCCCGCGACAGGGACGGAGTGAAAAACTGTTTTTT
TRBJ1-1 | - | - | 13 | TRBV19 | CASSINWNTEAFF | TGTGCCAGTAGTATTAACTGGAACACTGAAGCTTTCTTT
TRBJ2-7 | TRBD1 | - | 16 | TRBV5-1 | CASSSSPDRGGYEQYF | TGCGCCAGCAGCTCATCGCCGGACAGGGGGGGCTACGAGCAGTACTTC
TRBJ2-5 | TRBD1 | - | 13 | TRBV13 | CASSRTGVETQYF | TGTGCCAGCAGCCGGACAGGGGTTGAGACTCAGTACTTC
TRBJ1-6 | TRBD1 | few | 12 | TRBV28 | CASSFTGVPLHF | TGTGCCAGCAGTTTCACAGGGGTTCCCCTCCACTTT
TRBJ2-2 | - | - | 15 | TRBV2 | CASSLMGRGTGELFF | TGTGCCAGCAGTCTTATGGGCAGGGGCACCGGGGAGCTGTTTTTT
TRBJ2-7 | TRBD2 | - | 13 | TRBV5-6 | CASSLAGGGKQYF | TGTGCCAGCAGCTTGGCGGGGGGTGGCAAGCAGTACTTC
TRBJ2-3 | TRBD2 | - | 15 | TRBV2 | CASSGRGGGTDTQYF | TGTGCCAGCAGTGGGCGCGGGGGGGGCACAGATACGCAGTATTTT
TRBJ1-6 | TRBD1 | - | 17 | TRBV7-9 | CASNGDRAASYNSPLHF | TGTGCCAGCAATGGGGACAGGGCGGCGTCCTATAATTCACCCCTCCACTTT
TRBJ1-4 | - | - | 14 | TRBV2 | CASSDGRVNEKLFF | TGTGCCAGCAGTGACGGGAGGGTTAATGAAAAACTGTTTTTT
TRBJ2-7 | - | - | 14 | TRBV7-2 | CASSLERGSYEQYF | TGTGCCAGCAGCTTAGAGAGGGGGTCCTACGAGCAGTACTTC
TRBJ1-1 | - | - | 14 | TRBV28 | CASSLRGAGAEAFF | TGTGCCAGCAGTCTCCGGGGGGCAGGGGCTGAAGCTTTCTTT
TRBJ1-5 | - | - | 14 | TRBV6-4 | CASNVGGGDQPQHF | TGTGCCAGCAATGTGGGAGGGGGAGATCAGCCCCAGCATTTT
TRBJ2-2 | TRBD2 | - | 16 | TRBV4-1 | CASSDDSGGNTGELFF | TGCGCCAGCAGCGACGATAGCGGGGGGAACACCGGGGAGCTGTTTTTT
TRBJ2-3 | TRBD2 | - | 16 | TRBV5-1 | CASSGGTSGGALTQYF | TGCGCCAGCAGCGGAGGGACTAGCGGGGGGGCCCTAACCCAGTATTTT
TRBJ1-5 | - | - | 14 | TRBV11-2 | CASSPTGLNQPQHF | TGTGCCAGCAGCCCGACGGGACTAAATCAGCCCCAGCATTTT
TRBJ2-3 | - | - | 16 | TRBV12-5 | CASGSRLIEFTDTQYF | TGTGCTAGTGGTTCCCGACTGATCGAATTCACAGATACGCAGTATTTT
TRBJ2-1 | - | - | 14 | TRBV5-1 | CASSPRGRYNEQFF | TGCGCCAGCAGCCCCCGGGGGAGATACAATGAGCAGTTCTTC
TRBJ2-1 | - | few | 14 | TRBV21-1 | CARQPRSSYNEQFF | TGTGCCAGGCAACCCCGGAGCTCCTACAATGAGCAGTTCTTC
TRBJ2-7 | - | once | 13 | TRBV5-1 | CASSPKSSYEQYF | TGCGCCAGCAGCCCAAAGAGCTCCTACGAGCAGTACTTC
TRBJ1-1 | TRBD1 | few | 15 | TRBV5-1 | CASSLQGANAPEAFF | TGCGCCAGCAGCTTGCAGGGGGCAAACGCCCCTGAAGCTTTCTTT
TRBJ2-1 | - | - | 12 | TRBV5-1 | CASSFRLNEQFF | TGCGCCAGCAGCTTCCGCCTAAATGAGCAGTTCTTC
TRBJ2-7 | - | - | 14 | TRBV7-6 | CASSLRDNSYEQYF | TGTGCCAGCAGCTTACGGGACAACTCCTACGAGCAGTACTTC
TRBJ2-7 | TRBD1 | - | 17 | TRBV9 | CASSDTMGTGPLHEQYF | TGTGCCAGCAGCGATACAATGGGGACAGGCCCGCTCCACGAGCAGTACTTC
TRBJ1-6 | - | - | 13 | TRBV6-1 | CASGGRDNSPLHF | TGTGCCAGCGGGGGGAGGGATAATTCACCCCTCCACTTT
TRBJ2-3 | TRBD2 | few | 14 | TRBV7-3 | CASSSGGGIDTQYF | TGTGCCAGCAGCTCCGGGGGGGGAATAGATACGCAGTATTTT
TRBJ1-2 | - | few | 16 | TRBV1 | CTSSQDRQGGNYGYTF | TGCACCAGCAGCCAAGATAGACAGGGGGGAAACTATGGCTACACCTTC
TRBJ1-1 | TRBD1 | - | 15 | TRBV7-6 | CASSLSGQGATEAFF | TGTGCCAGCAGCTTGTCCGGCCAGGGGGCCACTGAAGCTTTCTTT